These T cell receptor beta chains were read from a single sample in a study of cytomegalovirus exposure and HLA in healthy donors. The assay was immunoSEQ multiplex PCR, and TCRdb's table has in-frame clones only and misses some. The sample includes roughly 100,000 clones, around 84% seen only once; the top ten take 1% to 1.5%. The sample was PBMCs. The source is a man younger than 45 in good health and CMV-seronegative. CDR3s include the opening cysteine and the closing phenylalanine or tryptophan. The order of the fields is D gene, J gene, clone size, V gene, CDR3 length, CDR3 protein, CDR3 DNA. The D gene is left open where the match is weak. Clone size, where shown, is once, few, many, or a class for clones that have expanded.

>TRBD2|TRBJ2-1|.|TRBV5-6|15
CASSLALAGNNEQFF
TGTGCCAGCAGCTTGGCACTAGCGGGGAACAATGAGCAGTTCTTC
>TRBD1|TRBJ1-4|.|TRBV28|15
CASSFTTGLNEKLFF
TGTGCCAGCAGTTTTACGACAGGGCTTAATGAAAAACTGTTTTTT
>.|TRBJ2-2|.|TRBV6-6|13
CASSSRQPGELFF
TGTGCCAGCAGCTCCAGACAGCCCGGGGAGCTGTTTTTT
>.|TRBJ1-3|.|TRBV11-2|13
CASSTVRRNTIYF
TGTGCCAGCAGCACCGTCAGAAGAAACACCATATATTTT
>.|TRBJ1-1|.|TRBV19|16
CASSPTSGGVGTEAFF
TGTGCCAGTAGTCCCACCAGCGGGGGCGTTGGCACTGAAGCTTTCTTT
>TRBD2|TRBJ2-7|.|TRBV7-6|16
CASSRGLAGGLGEQYF
TGTGCCAGCAGCCGGGGACTAGCGGGAGGGTTGGGCGAGCAGTACTTC
>TRBD2|TRBJ2-5|.|TRBV7-2|15
CASSLGPSGGETQYF
TGTGCCAGCAGCTTAGGGCCCAGCGGGGGAGAGACCCAGTACTTC
>.|TRBJ1-1|.|TRBV5-6|13
CASRGAEQAKAFF
TGTGCCAGCAGGGGGGCAGAGCAAGCTAAAGCTTTCTTT
>.|TRBJ1-5|few|TRBV5-1|13
CASSFGADQPQHF
TGCGCCAGCAGCTTTGGGGCGGATCAGCCCCAGCATTTT
>TRBD2|TRBJ2-2|.|TRBV30|15
CAWTALAGDMRELFF
TGTGCCTGGACCGCACTAGCGGGAGACATGAGGGAGCTGTTTTTT
>TRBD1|TRBJ2-7|.|TRBV4-3|15
CASSQEQGVFYEQYF
TGCGCCAGCAGCCAAGAGCAGGGGGTGTTTTACGAGCAGTACTTC
>TRBD2|TRBJ2-5|.|TRBV15|14
CATSPPRGRGEQYF
TGTGCCACCAGCCCCCCCCGGGGGCGGGGGGAGCAGTACTTC
>TRBD1|TRBJ1-5|.|TRBV30|13
CACRQGGNQPQHF
TGTGCCTGCAGACAGGGCGGCAATCAGCCCCAGCATTTT
>TRBD1|TRBJ1-2|.|TRBV4-3|19
CASSPKGIISDRGDYGYTF
TGCGCCAGCAGCCCTAAGGGAATAATATCGGACAGGGGGGATTATGGCTACACCTTC
>.|TRBJ2-2|.|TRBV5-1|12
CASSLETGELFF
TGCGCCAGTAGCTTAGAGACCGGGGAGCTGTTTTTT
>.|TRBJ2-5|.|TRBV19|13
CASSTDSEETQYF
TGTGCCAGTAGTACGGACTCTGAAGAGACCCAGTACTTC